This entry features one T cell receptor (beta chain) sequence. The junction differs from germline at one of its ends, possibly a read error. Sorted cells numbering roughly 20,000 to 1,000,000, with 10%, 30% or 50% RNA, yielded the naive CD8 libraries. This entry comes from a study of molecular identifiers for immune sequencing clone quantification. TCRdb ran MiXCR on the PCR reads and lists one entry per CDR3 protein. The sample contains 40,000 to 65,000 distinct CDR3 sequences, roughly a third of which appear only once. This CDR3 spans 16 amino acids. The germline gives CDR1 SGHTA, CDR2 FQGNSA. The sequence was obtained from a human donor in good health. Some libraries in this study had Jurkat cell RNA spiked in. The chain combines TRBV7-2 with TRBJ2-6; TRBD1 matches at 11 bases. Sequenced: naive CD8+ T cells from blood, with Jurkat cell RNA spiked in. This sample's subset: FACS-sorted CD8+CD4-CCR7+CD45RA+ naive T cells. This CDR3 reads CASRGTGGGGTNVLTF. CDR3 nucleotides: TGTGCCAGCAGGGGGACAGGGGGAGGTGGGACCAACGTCCTGACTTTC.